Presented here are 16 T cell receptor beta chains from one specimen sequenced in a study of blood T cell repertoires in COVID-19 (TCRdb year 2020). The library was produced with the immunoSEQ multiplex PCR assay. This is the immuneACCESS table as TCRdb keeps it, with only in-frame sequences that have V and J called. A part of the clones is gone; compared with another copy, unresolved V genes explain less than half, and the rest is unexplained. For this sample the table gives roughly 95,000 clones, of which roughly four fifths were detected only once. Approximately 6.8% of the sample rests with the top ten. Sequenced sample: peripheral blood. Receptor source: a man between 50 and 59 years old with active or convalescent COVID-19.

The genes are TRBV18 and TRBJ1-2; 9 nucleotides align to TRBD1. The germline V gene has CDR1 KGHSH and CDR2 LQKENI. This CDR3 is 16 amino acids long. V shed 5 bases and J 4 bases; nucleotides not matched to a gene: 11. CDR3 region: CASSSSRDRVRYGYTF. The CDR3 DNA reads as TGTGCCAGCTCATCGTCCCGGGACAGGGTACGCTATGGCTACACCTTC.

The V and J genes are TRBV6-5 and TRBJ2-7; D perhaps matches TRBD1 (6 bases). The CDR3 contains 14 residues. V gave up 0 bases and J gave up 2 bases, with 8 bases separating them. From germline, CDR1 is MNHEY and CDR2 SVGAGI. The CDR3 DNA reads TGTGCCAGCAGTTACTCTCAGGGGCCCTACGAGCAGTACTTC. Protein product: CASSYSQGPYEQYF.

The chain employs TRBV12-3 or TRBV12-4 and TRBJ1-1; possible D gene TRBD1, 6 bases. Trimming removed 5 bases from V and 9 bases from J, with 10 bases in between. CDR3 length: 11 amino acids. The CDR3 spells CASSARDKAFF. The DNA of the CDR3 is TGTGCCAGCAGTGCCCGGGACAAAGCTTTCTTT.

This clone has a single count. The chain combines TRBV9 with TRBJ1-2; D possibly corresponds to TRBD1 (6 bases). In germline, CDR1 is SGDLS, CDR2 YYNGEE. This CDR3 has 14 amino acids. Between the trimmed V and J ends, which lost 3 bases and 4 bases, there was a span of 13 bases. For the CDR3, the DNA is TGTGCCAGCAGCGAAGGGGGACAACCCTATGGCTACACCTTC. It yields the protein CASSEGGQPYGYTF. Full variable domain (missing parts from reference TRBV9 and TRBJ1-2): DSGVTQTPKHLITATGQRVTLRCSPRSGDLSVYWYQQSLDQGLQFLIQYYNGEERAKGNILERFSAQQFPDLHSELNLSSLELGDSALYFCASSEGGQPYGYTFGSGTRLTVV.

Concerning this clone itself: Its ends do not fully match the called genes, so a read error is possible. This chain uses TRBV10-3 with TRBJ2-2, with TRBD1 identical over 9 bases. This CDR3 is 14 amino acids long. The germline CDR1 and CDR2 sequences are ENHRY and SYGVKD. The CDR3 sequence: CAIIEDRGTGELFF. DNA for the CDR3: TGTGCCATCATTGAGGACAGGGGAACCGGGGAGCTGTTTTTT.

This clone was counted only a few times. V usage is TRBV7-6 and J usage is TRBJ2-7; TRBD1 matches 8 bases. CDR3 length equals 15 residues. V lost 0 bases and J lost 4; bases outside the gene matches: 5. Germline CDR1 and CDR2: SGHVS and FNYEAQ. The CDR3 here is CASSLAPGQGYEQYV. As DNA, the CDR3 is TGTGCCAGCAGCTTAGCGCCTGGACAGGGATACGAGCAGTACGTC.

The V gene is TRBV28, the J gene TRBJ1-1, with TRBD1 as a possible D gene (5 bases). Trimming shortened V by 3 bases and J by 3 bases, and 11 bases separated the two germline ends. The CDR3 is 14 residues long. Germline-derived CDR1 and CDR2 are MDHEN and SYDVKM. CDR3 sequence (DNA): TGTGCCAGCAGTTTTTCGGGACTCTACACTGAAGCTTTCTTT. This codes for CASSFSGLYTEAFF.

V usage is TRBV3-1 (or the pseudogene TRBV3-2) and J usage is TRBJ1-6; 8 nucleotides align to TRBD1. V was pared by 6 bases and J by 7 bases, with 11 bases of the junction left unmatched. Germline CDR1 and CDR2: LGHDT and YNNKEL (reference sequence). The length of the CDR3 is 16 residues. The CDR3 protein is CASSTPQGVINSPLHF. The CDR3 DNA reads TGTGCCAGCAGTACCCCACAGGGGGTCATAAATTCACCCCTCCACTTT.

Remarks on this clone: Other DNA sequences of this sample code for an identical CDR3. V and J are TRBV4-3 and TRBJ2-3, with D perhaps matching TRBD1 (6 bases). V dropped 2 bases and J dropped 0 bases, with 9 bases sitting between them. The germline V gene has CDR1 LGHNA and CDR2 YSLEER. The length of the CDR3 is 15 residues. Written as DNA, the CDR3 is TGCGCCAGCAGCCAAACCCAGGGGAGCACAGATACGCAGTATTTT. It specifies CASSQTQGSTDTQYF.

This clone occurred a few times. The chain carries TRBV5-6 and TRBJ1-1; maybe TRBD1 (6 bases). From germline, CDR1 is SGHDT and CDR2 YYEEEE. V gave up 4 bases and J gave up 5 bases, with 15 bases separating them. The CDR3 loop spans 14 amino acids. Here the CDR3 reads CASSTGIVGTEAFF. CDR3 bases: TGTGCCAGCAGCACAGGGATCGTGGGGACTGAAGCTTTCTTT. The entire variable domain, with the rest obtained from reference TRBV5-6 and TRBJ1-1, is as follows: DAGVTQSPTHLIKTRGQQVTLRCSPKSGHDTVSWYQQALGQGPQFIFQYYEEEERQRGNFPDRFSGHQFPNYSSELNVNALLLGDSALYLCASSTGIVGTEAFFGQGTRLTVV.

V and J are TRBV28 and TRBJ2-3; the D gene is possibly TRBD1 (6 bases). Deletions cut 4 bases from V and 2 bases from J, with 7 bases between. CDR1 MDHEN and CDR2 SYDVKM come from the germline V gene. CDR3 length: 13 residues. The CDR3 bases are TGTGCCAGCAGTTGGGACAACACAGATACGCAGTATTTT. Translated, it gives CASSWDNTDTQYF.

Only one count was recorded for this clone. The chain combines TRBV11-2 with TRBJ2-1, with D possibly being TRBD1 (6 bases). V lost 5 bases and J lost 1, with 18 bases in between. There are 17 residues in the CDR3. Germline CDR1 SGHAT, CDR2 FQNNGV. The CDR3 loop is CASSPTLGQPSYNEQFF. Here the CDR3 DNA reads TGTGCCAGCAGCCCCACGTTGGGACAACCGTCCTACAATGAGCAGTTCTTC. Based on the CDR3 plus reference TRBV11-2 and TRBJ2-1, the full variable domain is EAGVAQSPRYKIIEKRQSVAFWCNPISGHATLYWYQQILGQGPKLLIQFQNNGVVDDSQLPKDRFSAERLKGVDSTLKIQPAKLEDSAVYLCASSPTLGQPSYNEQFFGPGTRLTVL.

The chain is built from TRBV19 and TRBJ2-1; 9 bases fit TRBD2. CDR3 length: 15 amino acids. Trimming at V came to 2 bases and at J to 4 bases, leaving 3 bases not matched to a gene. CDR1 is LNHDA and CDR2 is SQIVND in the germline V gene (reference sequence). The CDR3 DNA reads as TGTGCCAGTAGTATAAGCCTAGCGGGGTACAATGAGCAGTTCTTC. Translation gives CASSISLAGYNEQFF.

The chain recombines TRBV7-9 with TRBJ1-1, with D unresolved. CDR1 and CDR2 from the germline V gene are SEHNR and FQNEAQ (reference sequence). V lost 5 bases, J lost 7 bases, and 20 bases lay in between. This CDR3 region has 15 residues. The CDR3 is CASSPLVSIPLEAFF. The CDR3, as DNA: TGTGCCAGCAGCCCCCTGGTGAGCATACCACTTGAAGCTTTCTTT. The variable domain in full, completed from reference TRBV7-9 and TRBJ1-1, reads DTGVSQNPRHKITKRGQNVTFRCDPISEHNRLYWYRQTLGQGPEFLTYFQNEAQLEKSRLLSDRFSAERPKGSFSTLEIQRTEQGDSAMYLCASSPLVSIPLEAFFGQGTRLTVV.

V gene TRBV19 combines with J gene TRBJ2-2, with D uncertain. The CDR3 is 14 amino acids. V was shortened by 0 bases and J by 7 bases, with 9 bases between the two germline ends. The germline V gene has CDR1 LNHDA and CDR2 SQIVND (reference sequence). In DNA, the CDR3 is TGTGCCAGTAGTATAGATGTGGGCTACGGGGAGCTGTTTTTT. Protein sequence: CASSIDVGYGELFF.

DNA for the CDR3: TGTGCCAGTAGTAGGGCAGGGATGGATATCCAGCCCCAGCATTTT. Translating it yields CASSRAGMDIQPQHF. V and J are TRBV19 and TRBJ1-5; D perhaps matches TRBD1 (5 bases). This CDR3 contains 15 residues. Germline loops: CDR1 LNHDA, CDR2 SQIVND (reference sequence). Trimming stripped 4 bases from V and 7 bases from J, with 17 bases between.